These T cell receptor beta chains were read from a single sample in a study of T cell responses to AZD1222 COVID-19 vaccine. The repertoire was sequenced with immunoSEQ multiplex PCR; TCRdb's copy has only in-frame clones and lacks some. There are under 95,000 clones in the sample; 75% to 90% occur only once, and less than 20% lies in the top ten. The specimen was peripheral blood, collected on day 0 of AZD1222 vaccination. The origin of the receptors is an adult in good health. CDR3s include the opening cysteine and the closing phenylalanine or tryptophan. D genes are given only for firm matches. Clone size is stated in some rows and not others, as once, few, many or a class when expanded.

>NA|TRBJ2-7|NA|14|TRBV5-4
TGTGCCAGCAGCCCAGGAGACAGCTCCTACGAGCAGTACTTC
CASSPGDSSYEQYF
>NA|TRBJ1-2|NA|14|TRBV28
TGTGCCAGCAGTGACTCGGGTCTTTACTATGGCTACACCTTC
CASSDSGLYYGYTF
>NA|TRBJ2-3|NA|14|TRBV4-2
TGTGCCAGCAGCCAGTCAACTGGGTTGGATACGCAGTATTTT
CASSQSTGLDTQYF
>TRBD1|TRBJ2-1|NA|17|TRBV19
TGTGCCAGTTCACGAAACCACAGGGGGGTTATCGACAATGAGCAGTTCTTC
CASSRNHRGVIDNEQFF
>TRBD1|TRBJ1-1|NA|13|TRBV12-3/TRBV12-4
TGTGCCAGCAGAGACAGGGGAAACACTGAAGCTTTCTTT
CASRDRGNTEAFF
>NA|TRBJ2-2|NA|17|TRBV28
TGTGCCAGCAGTTTCTTAGGTCTGTCAAGGTCCACCGGGGAGCTGTTTTTT
CASSFLGLSRSTGELFF
>NA|TRBJ1-5|NA|15|TRBV5-8
TGTGCCAGCAGCTTGAGTGGGGCCACGGGTCAGCCCCAGCATTTT
CASSLSGATGQPQHF
>NA|TRBJ2-3|NA|14|TRBV5-3
TGTGCCAGAAGCTTGGGCGACTCGAGGGATACGCAGTATTTT
CARSLGDSRDTQYF
>NA|TRBJ2-7|few|17|TRBV3-1/TRBV3-2
TGTGCCAGCGAACCCACACAAAGAGGGATTGGTGGCTACGAGCAGTACTTC
CASEPTQRGIGGYEQYF
>TRBD2|TRBJ2-1|NA|16|TRBV7-8
TGTGCCAGCAGCTTAGGAACTAGCGGGATGAGGAATGAGCAGTTCTTC
CASSLGTSGMRNEQFF
>NA|TRBJ2-7|NA|15|TRBV15
TGTGCCACCAGCGCTCAGAGACCCAACGTCGACGAGCAGTACTTC
CATSAQRPNVDEQYF
>TRBD1|TRBJ1-2|once|14|TRBV5-1
TGCGCCAGCAGCTCGGACAGGGGGCACTATGGCTACACCTTC
CASSSDRGHYGYTF
>NA|TRBJ1-6|NA|15|TRBV3-1/TRBV3-2
TGTGCCAGCAGCCAACTTCCTTCTCAAAATTCACCCCTCCACTTT
CASSQLPSQNSPLHF
>NA|TRBJ2-7|NA|16|TRBV4-2
TGTGCCAGCAGCCCTGAGACTAGTGGATTTGACTACGAGCAGTACTTC
CASSPETSGFDYEQYF
>NA|TRBJ1-5|NA|13|TRBV3-1/TRBV3-2
TGTGCCAGCAGCCAAACCAACAGTCAGCCCCAGCATTTT
CASSQTNSQPQHF
>TRBD2|TRBJ2-6|medium-sized|19|TRBV3-1/TRBV3-2
TGTGCCAGCAGCCCACCTTATAGCGGGAGGTTCGGTGGGGCCAACGTCCTGACTTTC
CASSPPYSGRFGGANVLTF
>TRBD1|TRBJ2-4|NA|15|TRBV5-6
TGTGCCAGCAGCCCAGGGGGCCTAGCCAAAAACATTCAGTACTTC
CASSPGGLAKNIQYF
>TRBD2|TRBJ2-1|once|17|TRBV7-9
TGTGCCAGCAGCGCCTCCAGGACTAGCGGGAGAAACAATGAGCAGTTCTTC
CASSASRTSGRNNEQFF
>NA|TRBJ1-1|NA|15|TRBV11-2
TGTGCCAGCAGCTTAATGATGGTCCTGAACACTGAAGCTTTCTTT
CASSLMMVLNTEAFF
>TRBD1|TRBJ1-1|NA|14|TRBV6-5
TGTGCCAGCTTTGCGCCGGACAGGGTCTTGGGGGCTTTCTTT
CASFAPDRVLGAFF
>NA|TRBJ2-7|NA|14|TRBV7-2
TGTGCCAGCAGCTTAATGGCGATTAGATACGAGCAGTACTTC
CASSLMAIRYEQYF
>NA|TRBJ2-7|NA|11|TRBV25-1
TGTGCCAGCAGTGAACGCTACGAGCAGTACTTC
CASSERYEQYF
>NA|TRBJ1-5|NA|13|TRBV11-1
TGTGCCAGCAGCTTATACAGCAATCAGCCCCAGCATTTT
CASSLYSNQPQHF
>NA|TRBJ1-4|NA|16|TRBV2
TGTGCCAGCAGTGAAAGGCGAGGATGGACTAATGAAAAACTGTTTTTT
CASSERRGWTNEKLFF
>NA|TRBJ1-1|once|17|TRBV19
TGTGCCAGTACCCCCAAGTCCCGGGGGCGAATGAACACTGAAGCTTTCTTT
CASTPKSRGRMNTEAFF
>NA|TRBJ1-6|NA|17|TRBV4-1
TGCGCCAGCAGCCAGGACCCTCAGGCTACTCTTTATTCACCCCTCCACTTT
CASSQDPQATLYSPLHF
>NA|TRBJ2-1|NA|13|TRBV11-3
TGTGCCAGCAGCTTAACACAGTACAATGAGCAGTTCTTC
CASSLTQYNEQFF
>NA|TRBJ1-2|NA|12|TRBV4-1
TGCGCCAGCAGCTCGCCTTGGTATGGCTACACCTTC
CASSSPWYGYTF
>NA|TRBJ1-2|NA|13|TRBV19
TGTGCCAGTAGTGCACAGGGTCCCAATGGCTACACCTTC
CASSAQGPNGYTF